This T cell receptor beta chain originates from a study of T-cell reconstitution after alpha-beta-depleted transplantation in children. This clonotype was observed at least ten times. Library preparation (for TCRbeta) was performed with unique molecular identifiers. TCRdb fed the PCR reads into MiXCR, producing one record per CDR3 protein. This repertoire shows roughly 350,000 distinct CDR3 sequences, about a tenth found once; its top ten account for less than 2.5%. Germline V gene lookup returns CDR1 SEHNR and CDR2 FQNEAQ (reference sequence). Trimming took 11 bases from V and 6 from J; bases not matched to a gene: 13. The CDR3 runs to 15 residues.

The specimen was PBMCs from the stem cell graft donor, collected from the stem cell graft. The receptor's source is a human donor who donated a stem cell graft to a child with acute lymphoblastic leukemia. This sequence joins TRBV7-9 and TRBJ2-2, with TRBD1 matching 9 bases. The CDR3 protein is CAWGQGRFRSGELFF. CDR3 nucleotide sequence: TGTGCCTGGGGACAGGGTCGGTTTAGATCCGGGGAGCTGTTTTTT.